This TCR beta chain appears in the sequencing data of a study of T-cell reconstitution after alpha-beta-depleted transplantation in children. This CDR3 has 16 residues. V was shortened by 0 bases and J by 0 bases, with 13 bases between the two germline ends. Germline V gene sequence: CDR1 SGHRS, CDR2 YFSETQ. The TCRbeta library was prepared with unique molecular identifiers. TCRdb called the PCR reads again in MiXCR, with one record for every CDR3 protein. The sample records over 85,000 distinct CDR3 sequences, over 9% being singletons. This clonotype has ten or more counts. This sequence was found in a human donor who donated a stem cell graft to a child with acute lymphoblastic leukemia. This chain uses TRBV5-1 with TRBJ2-7; D is perhaps TRBD1 (6 bases). The sequenced sample was PBMCs from the stem cell graft donor, obtained from the stem cell graft. The CDR3 is CASSLEGERSSYEQYF. CDR3 DNA sequence: TGCGCCAGCAGCTTGGAGGGGGAACGAAGCTCCTACGAGCAGTACTTC.